The 18 T cell receptor beta chains below all came from one sample that was sequenced in a study of technical replicates of blood from a handful of donors. Clones were read by immunoSEQ multiplex PCR, and TCRdb kept only the in-frame ones, dropping some. The table shows tens of thousands of clones, with roughly 95% occurring only once. Sequencing used T cells isolated from PBMCs. Receptors were obtained from a human donor in good health.

CDR3 residues: CASSYGGPGYEQYF. Here the CDR3 DNA reads TGTGCCAGCAGTTACGGCGGGCCGGGCTACGAGCAGTACTTC. V and J are TRBV6-5 and TRBJ2-7, with a possible D match to TRBD2 (5 bases). V lost 2 bases and J lost 3, with 11 bases in between. This CDR3 contains 14 residues. CDR1 and CDR2 from the germline V gene are MNHEY and SVGAGI.

The gene calls are TRBV7-9 and TRBJ1-5, with D perhaps TRBD1 (6 bases). This CDR3 region has 12 residues. V was cut by 11 bases and J by 4 bases, with 12 bases left in between. Germline values: CDR1 SEHNR, CDR2 FQNEAQ (reference sequence). The CDR3 reads CAGGTGNQPQHF. As DNA, the CDR3 is TGTGCCGGGGGCACAGGAAATCAGCCCCAGCATTTT.

This chain connects TRBV2 to TRBJ2-7; D is unresolved. CDR3 length equals 15 residues. V lost 5 bases to trimming and J lost 4 bases, with 18 bases between them. Germline V gives CDR1 SNHLY, CDR2 FYNNEI. CDR3: CASSRLSSSQYEQYF. The CDR3 bases are TGTGCCAGCAGTAGACTTAGCTCCTCCCAATACGAGCAGTACTTC.

The genes are TRBV7-9 and TRBJ2-7; D gene uncertain. Germline V gene sequence: CDR1 SEHNR, CDR2 FQNEAQ (reference sequence). The CDR3 is 11 residues long. V gave up 5 bases and J gave up 3 bases, with 5 bases separating them. CDR3 region: CASSLNYEQYF. CDR3 sequence (DNA): TGTGCCAGCAGCCTAAACTACGAGCAGTACTTC.

This clone was observed once. The chain couples TRBV2 to TRBJ2-7, with a weak D call TRBD2 (5 bases). Germline CDR1 is SNHLY and CDR2 is FYNNEI. This CDR3 has 14 amino acids. V was trimmed by 9 bases and J by 1 base, leaving 16 bases between them. The CDR3 loop reads CARGPGGGSYEQYF. As DNA, the CDR3 is TGTGCCAGGGGCCCAGGAGGCGGTTCCTACGAGCAGTACTTC.

This clone is a singleton in its sample. The chain links TRBV28 to TRBJ2-7, with 12 bases identical to TRBD2. CDR3 size: 17 residues. V lost 6 bases, J lost 0 bases, and 9 bases stayed unmatched. Germline values: CDR1 MDHEN, CDR2 SYDVKM. The CDR3 reads CASSETKGLAGSYEQYF. Written as DNA, the CDR3 is TGTGCCAGCAGCGAAACCAAGGGACTAGCGGGCTCCTACGAGCAGTACTTC. Combining the CDR3 with reference TRBV28 and TRBJ2-7 gives the whole variable domain DVKVTQSSRYLVKRTGEKVFLECVQDMDHENMFWYRQDPGLGLRLIYFSYDVKMKEKGDIPEGYSVSREKKERFSLILESASTNQTSMYLCASSETKGLAGSYEQYFGPGTRLTVT.

The chain recombines TRBV29-1 with TRBJ1-4, with 9 bases matching TRBD1. From germline, CDR1 is SQVTM and CDR2 ANQGSEA. V shed 1 base and J 7 bases; nucleotides not matched to a gene: 10. The CDR3 is 16 residues long. CDR3 DNA sequence: TGCAGCGTTGAAGGGGGGGCGGGACAGGGATTTGAAAAACTGTTTTTT. This sequence encodes CSVEGGAGQGFEKLFF.

The chain links TRBV30 to TRBJ2-2; a possible D gene is TRBD1 (5 bases). The CDR3 has 13 amino acids. Deletions cut 5 bases from V and 3 bases from J, with 10 bases between. Germline V CDR1 and CDR2: GTSNPN, SVGIG (reference sequence). This CDR3 reads CAWRDSYTGELFF. The CDR3 DNA is TGTGCCTGGCGTGACAGTTACACCGGGGAGCTGTTTTTT.

The rearrangement links TRBV19 to TRBJ2-1; the match to TRBD2 covers 8 bases. CDR3 length: 21 amino acids. Germline assignment: CDR1 LNHDA and CDR2 SQIVND (reference sequence). The V gene end was trimmed by 3 bases and the J gene end by 5 bases; junction bases not matched to a gene: 24. The CDR3 loop reads CASSIVPGSDHLREEDNEQFF. CDR3 sequence (DNA): TGTGCCAGTAGTATTGTACCCGGTAGTGATCATTTGCGGGAGGAGGACAATGAGCAGTTCTTC.

The V call is TRBV19, the J call TRBJ1-6; TRBD1 aligns across 9 bases. This CDR3 spans 14 amino acids. Germline V gives CDR1 LNHDA, CDR2 SQIVND (reference sequence). V lost 4 bases to trimming and J lost 12 bases; unmatched junction nucleotides: 7. The CDR3 DNA follows: TGTGCCAGTAGTACGCCGGGACAGGGCAGACCCCTCCACTTT. Residues: CASSTPGQGRPLHF. The entire variable domain, with the rest obtained from reference TRBV19 and TRBJ1-6, is as follows: DGGITQSPKYLFRKEGQNVTLSCEQNLNHDAMYWYRQDPGQGLRLIYYSQIVNDFQKGDIAEGYSVSREKKESFPLTVTSAQKNPTAFYLCASSTPGQGRPLHFGNGTRLTVT.

V usage is TRBV6-1 and J usage is TRBJ2-1; D is possibly TRBD2 (8 bases). V was shortened by 6 bases and J by 9 bases, with 21 bases between the two germline ends. The CDR3 sequence is 15 residues long. From germline, CDR1 is MNHNS and CDR2 SASEGT. The CDR3 bases are TGTGCCAGCAGGGGAGGGACAGCGGGAGAGAGTGAGCAGTTCTTC. It is translated as CASRGGTAGESEQFF.

The CDR3 coding sequence is TGTGCCAGCAGCCCCCTCCTTAGGCGACTTGACGAAGAGACCCAGTACTTC. Encoded protein: CASSPLLRRLDEETQYF. J is TRBJ2-5 and V is TRBV4-2, with D hard to call. Germline V CDR1 and CDR2: LGHNA, YNFKEQ. This CDR3 spans 17 amino acids. V shed 4 bases and J shed 3 bases, with 21 bases lying between them.

The chain uses TRBV7-9 and TRBJ2-2, with D perhaps matching TRBD1 (7 bases). CDR1 and CDR2 (germline): SEHNR, FQNEAQ (reference sequence). V lost 6 bases and J lost 0, with 11 bases in between. CDR3 length equals 15 residues. The CDR3: CASRSGGTNTGELFF. For the CDR3, the DNA is TGTGCCAGCAGGTCAGGGGGGACGAACACCGGGGAGCTGTTTTTT.

The V and J genes are TRBV5-4 and TRBJ2-2; 9 bases map to TRBD1. Trimming cost V 4 bases and J 6 bases; bases outside gene matches: 10. Germline CDR1 and CDR2: SGHNT and YYREEE (reference sequence). This CDR3 spans 16 amino acids. This CDR3 reads CASSHLGTGMAGELFF. DNA of the CDR3: TGTGCCAGCAGCCACTTGGGGACAGGGATGGCCGGGGAGCTGTTTTTT.

This chain connects TRBV5-1 to TRBJ1-4; unclear D gene. The CDR3 length is 15 residues. Germline loops: CDR1 SGHRS, CDR2 YFSETQ. V lost 4 bases, J lost 8 bases, and 18 bases lay in between. CDR3 loop: CASSPAPQDREKLFF. The CDR3 DNA is TGCGCCAGCAGCCCCGCCCCCCAGGATAGGGAAAAACTGTTTTTT.

This clone was recorded once. The chain has TRBV2 and TRBJ2-3; 11 bases fit TRBD2. Per germline, CDR1 SNHLY and CDR2 FYNNEI. The V gene end was trimmed by 11 bases and the J gene end by 2 bases; junction bases not matched to a gene: 6. The CDR3 sequence is 14 residues long. CDR3 nucleotide sequence: TGTGCCTCCAGACTAGCGGGACCCACAGATACGCAGTATTTT. Translated: CASRLAGPTDTQYF.

The chain carries TRBV6-1 and TRBJ2-7; unclear D gene. The V end lost 2 bases, the J end lost 2 bases, and 13 bases lay between the germline ends. The CDR3 consists of 15 residues. Germline V gives CDR1 MNHNS, CDR2 SASEGT. The CDR3 is CASSEPTAETYEQYF. In DNA form, the CDR3 reads TGTGCCAGCAGTGAACCCACAGCAGAGACCTACGAGCAGTACTTC.

The chain employs TRBV6-1 and TRBJ2-7; D perhaps matches TRBD1 (6 bases). CDR1 is MNHNS, CDR2 SASEGT, per germline. V was trimmed by 6 bases and J by 4 bases, leaving 16 bases between them. The CDR3 has 14 residues. DNA of the CDR3: TGTGCCAGCAGGGCCGAGACAGGCTGGTACGAGCAGTACTTC. This codes for CASRAETGWYEQYF.